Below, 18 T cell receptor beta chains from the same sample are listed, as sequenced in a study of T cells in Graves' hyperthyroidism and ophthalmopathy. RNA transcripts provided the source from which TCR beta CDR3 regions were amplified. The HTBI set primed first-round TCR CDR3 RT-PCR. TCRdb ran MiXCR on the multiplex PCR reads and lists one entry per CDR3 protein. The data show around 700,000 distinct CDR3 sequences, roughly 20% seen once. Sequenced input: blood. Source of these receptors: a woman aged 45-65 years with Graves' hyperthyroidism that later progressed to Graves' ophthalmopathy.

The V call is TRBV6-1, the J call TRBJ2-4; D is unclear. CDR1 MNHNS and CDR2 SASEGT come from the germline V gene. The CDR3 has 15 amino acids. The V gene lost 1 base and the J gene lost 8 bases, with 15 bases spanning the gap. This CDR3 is CASSEGVGYMDIQYF. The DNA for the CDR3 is TGTGCCAGCAGTGAAGGGGTCGGATACATGGACATTCAGTACTTC.

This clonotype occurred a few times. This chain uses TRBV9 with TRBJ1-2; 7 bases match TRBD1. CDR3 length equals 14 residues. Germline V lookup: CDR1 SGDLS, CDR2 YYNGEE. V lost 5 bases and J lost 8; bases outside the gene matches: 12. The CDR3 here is CASSRQGEGIGYTF. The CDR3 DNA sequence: TGTGCCAGCAGTCGACAGGGCGAGGGGATCGGCTACACCTTC.

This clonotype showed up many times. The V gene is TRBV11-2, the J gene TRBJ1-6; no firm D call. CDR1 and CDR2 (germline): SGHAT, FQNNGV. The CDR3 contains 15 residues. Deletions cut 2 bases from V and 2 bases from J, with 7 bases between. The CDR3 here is CASSLSVAYNSPLHF. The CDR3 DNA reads TGTGCCAGCAGCTTATCTGTGGCCTATAATTCACCCCTCCACTTT.

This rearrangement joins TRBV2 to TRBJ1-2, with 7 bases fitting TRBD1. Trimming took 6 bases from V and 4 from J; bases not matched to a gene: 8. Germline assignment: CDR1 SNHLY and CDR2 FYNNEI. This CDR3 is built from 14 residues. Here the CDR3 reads CASRLQGEVYGYTF. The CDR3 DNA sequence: TGTGCCAGCAGATTGCAGGGGGAAGTCTATGGCTACACCTTC.

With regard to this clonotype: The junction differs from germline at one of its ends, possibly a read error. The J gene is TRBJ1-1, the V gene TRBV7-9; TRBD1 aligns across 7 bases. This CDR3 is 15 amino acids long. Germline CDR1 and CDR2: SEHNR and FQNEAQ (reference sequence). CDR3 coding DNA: TGTGCCTGCAGCCTGACAGGGTCTCCTGGCACTGAAGCTTTCTTT. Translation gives CACSLTGSPGTEAFF.

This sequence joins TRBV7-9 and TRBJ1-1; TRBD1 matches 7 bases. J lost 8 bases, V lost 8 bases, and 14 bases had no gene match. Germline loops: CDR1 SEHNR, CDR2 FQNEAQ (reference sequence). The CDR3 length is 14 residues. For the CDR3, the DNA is TGTGCCAGCGACCAGTCCCCCGGGACAGTCGAAGCTTTCTTT. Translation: CASDQSPGTVEAFF.

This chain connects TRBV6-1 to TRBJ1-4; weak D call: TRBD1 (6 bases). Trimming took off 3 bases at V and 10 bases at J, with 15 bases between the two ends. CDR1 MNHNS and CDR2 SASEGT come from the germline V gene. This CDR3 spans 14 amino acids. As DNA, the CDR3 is TGTGCCAGCAGTGATTGGGAGAGGGGGGGAAAACTGTTTTTT. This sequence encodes CASSDWERGGKLFF.

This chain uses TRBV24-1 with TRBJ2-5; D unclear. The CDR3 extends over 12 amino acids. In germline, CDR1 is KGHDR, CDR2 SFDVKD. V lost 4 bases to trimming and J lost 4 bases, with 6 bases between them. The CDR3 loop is CATSDPLETQYF. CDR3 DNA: TGTGCCACCAGTGACCCACTAGAGACCCAGTACTTC.

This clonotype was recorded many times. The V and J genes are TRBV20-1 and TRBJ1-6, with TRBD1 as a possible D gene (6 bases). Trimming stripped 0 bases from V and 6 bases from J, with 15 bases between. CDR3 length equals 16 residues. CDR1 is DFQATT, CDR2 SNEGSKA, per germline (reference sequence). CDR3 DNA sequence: TGCAGTGCTAGAGATCAGTTCGGGGGGCTTAATTCACCCCTCCACTTT. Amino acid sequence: CSARDQFGGLNSPLHF.

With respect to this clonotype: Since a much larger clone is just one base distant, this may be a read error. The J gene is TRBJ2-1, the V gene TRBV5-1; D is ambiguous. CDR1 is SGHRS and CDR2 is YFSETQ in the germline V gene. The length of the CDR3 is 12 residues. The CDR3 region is CASSLVVNEQSF. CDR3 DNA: TGCGCCAGCAGCTTGGTGGTCAATGAGCAGTCCTTC.

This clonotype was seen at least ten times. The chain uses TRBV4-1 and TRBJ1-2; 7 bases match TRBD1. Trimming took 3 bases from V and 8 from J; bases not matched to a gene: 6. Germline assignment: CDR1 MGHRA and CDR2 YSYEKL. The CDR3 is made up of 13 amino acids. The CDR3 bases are TGCGCCAGCAGCCATATGACAGGGATCGGCTACACCTTC. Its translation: CASSHMTGIGYTF.

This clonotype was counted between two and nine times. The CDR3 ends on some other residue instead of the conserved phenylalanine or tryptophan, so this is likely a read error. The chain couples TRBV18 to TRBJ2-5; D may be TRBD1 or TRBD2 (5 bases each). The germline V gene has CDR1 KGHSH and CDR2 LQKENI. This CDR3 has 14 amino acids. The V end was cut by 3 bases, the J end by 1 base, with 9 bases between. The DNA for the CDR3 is TGTGCCAGCTCACCGAGGGGTTCCCAAGAGACCCAGTACTCC. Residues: CASSPRGSQETQYS.

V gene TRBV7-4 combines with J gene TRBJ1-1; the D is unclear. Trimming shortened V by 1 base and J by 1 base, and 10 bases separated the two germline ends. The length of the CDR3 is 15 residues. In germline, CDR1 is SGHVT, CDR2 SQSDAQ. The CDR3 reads CASSLVGEENTEAFF. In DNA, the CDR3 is TGTGCCAGCAGCTTAGTGGGCGAGGAGAACACTGAAGCTTTCTTT.

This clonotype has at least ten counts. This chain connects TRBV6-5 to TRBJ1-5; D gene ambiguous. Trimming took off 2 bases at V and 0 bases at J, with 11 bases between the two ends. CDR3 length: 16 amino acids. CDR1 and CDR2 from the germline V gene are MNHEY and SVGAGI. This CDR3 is CASSYRRVDSNQPQHF. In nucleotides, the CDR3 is TGTGCCAGCAGTTACAGGAGGGTTGATAGCAATCAGCCCCAGCATTTT.

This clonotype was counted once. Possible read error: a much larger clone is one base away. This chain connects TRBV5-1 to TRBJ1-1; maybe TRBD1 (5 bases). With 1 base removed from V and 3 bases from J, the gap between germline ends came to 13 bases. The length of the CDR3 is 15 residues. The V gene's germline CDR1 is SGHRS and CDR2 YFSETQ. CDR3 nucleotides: TGCGCCAGCAGCTTGTTCGGGGGGGAGGACACTGAAGCTTTCTTT. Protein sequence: CASSLFGGEDTEAFF.

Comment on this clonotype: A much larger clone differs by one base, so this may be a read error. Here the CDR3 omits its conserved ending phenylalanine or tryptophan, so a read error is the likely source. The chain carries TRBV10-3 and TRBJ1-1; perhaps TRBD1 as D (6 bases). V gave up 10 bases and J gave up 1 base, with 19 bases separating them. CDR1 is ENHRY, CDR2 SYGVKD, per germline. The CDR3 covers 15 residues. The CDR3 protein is CATLRGGEGNTEAFY. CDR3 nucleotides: TGTGCCACCCTTCGGGGGGGCGAGGGGAACACTGAAGCTTTCTAT.

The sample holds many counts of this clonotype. In DNA, the CDR3 is TGCAGTGCTCCTTGGATCCGGGTTGGCTACAATGAGCAGTTCTTC. Translated, it gives CSAPWIRVGYNEQFF. The chain couples TRBV20-1 to TRBJ2-1, with unresolved D. CDR3 length: 15 residues. Germline CDR1 DFQATT, CDR2 SNEGSKA (reference sequence). Trimming shortened V by 5 bases and J by 3 bases, and 17 bases separated the two germline ends.

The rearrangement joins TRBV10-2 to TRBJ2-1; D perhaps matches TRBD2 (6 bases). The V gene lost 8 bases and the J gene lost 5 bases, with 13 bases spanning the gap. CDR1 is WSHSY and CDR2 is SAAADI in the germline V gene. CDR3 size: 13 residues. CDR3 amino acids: CASRGRENNEQFF. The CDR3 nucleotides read TGCGCCAGCCGAGGTCGGGAGAACAATGAGCAGTTCTTC.